This is a list of T cell receptor beta chains from one sample in a study of blood T cell repertoires in COVID-19. Sequencing used immunoSEQ multiplex PCR; TCRdb keeps in-frame clones, though not all of them. Seen here are around 170,000 clones, around nine tenths observed once, and the top ten hold roughly 0.57%. The source material was peripheral blood. The receptors derive from a man aged 55 to 69 with COVID-19, enrolled during active disease. Each CDR3 is given with its conserved first and last residue. Each record gives: clone size, D gene, V gene, J gene, CDR3 protein, CDR3 DNA. D genes are given only for firm matches. Clone size is stated in some rows and not others, as once, few, many or a class when expanded.

size: .
D: TRBD2
V: TRBV6-2/TRBV6-3
J: TRBJ2-5
CDR3: CASSQIAGALQETQYF
DNA: TGTGCCAGCAGTCAAATAGCGGGGGCCCTCCAAGAGACCCAGTACTTC

size: .
D: TRBD2
V: TRBV7-9
J: TRBJ2-3
CDR3: CASSSRGSGRGADTQYF
DNA: TGTGCCAGCAGCTCTAGGGGGAGCGGGAGAGGGGCAGATACGCAGTATTTT

size: .
D: .
V: TRBV11-2
J: TRBJ2-5
CDR3: CASSSYYETQYF
DNA: TGTGCCAGCAGCTCATACTACGAGACCCAGTACTTC

size: .
D: .
V: TRBV7-2
J: TRBJ1-1
CDR3: CASEGQRNTEAFF
DNA: TGTGCCAGCGAGGGACAACGGAACACTGAAGCTTTCTTT

size: .
D: .
V: TRBV19
J: TRBJ2-7
CDR3: CASSISQAGSYEQYF
DNA: TGTGCCAGTAGCATCTCACAGGCCGGGTCCTACGAGCAGTACTTC

size: .
D: .
V: TRBV25-1
J: TRBJ1-2
CDR3: CASSEPGNYGYTF
DNA: TGTGCCAGCAGTGAACCGGGTAACTATGGCTACACCTTC

size: .
D: .
V: TRBV5-4
J: TRBJ1-4
CDR3: CASSSRQARNEKLFF
DNA: TGTGCCAGCAGCTCTAGACAGGCCCGGAATGAAAAACTGTTTTTT

size: .
D: .
V: TRBV7-2
J: TRBJ2-3
CDR3: CASSLVRGDTQYF
DNA: TGTGCCAGCAGCTTAGTTCGGGGAGATACGCAGTATTTT

size: .
D: TRBD2
V: TRBV9
J: TRBJ2-1
CDR3: CASSVESSGLGYEQFF
DNA: TGTGCCAGCAGCGTAGAGAGTAGCGGGTTAGGTTATGAGCAGTTCTTC

size: .
D: TRBD1
V: TRBV5-1
J: TRBJ2-6
CDR3: CASSLDRGSGANVLTF
DNA: TGCGCCAGCAGCTTGGACAGGGGATCCGGGGCCAACGTCCTGACTTTC

size: .
D: TRBD1
V: TRBV19
J: TRBJ1-3
CDR3: CASSRSTGGRNTIYF
DNA: TGTGCCAGTAGCAGGAGCACAGGGGGGCGAAACACCATATATTTT

size: .
D: .
V: TRBV10-3
J: TRBJ2-1
CDR3: CAISDRQGGNEQFF
DNA: TGTGCCATCAGTGATCGGCAGGGAGGCAATGAGCAGTTCTTC

size: .
D: .
V: TRBV7-3
J: TRBJ2-1
CDR3: CASIRGSEQFF
DNA: TGTGCCAGCATTCGAGGCAGTGAGCAGTTCTTC

size: .
D: .
V: TRBV28
J: TRBJ1-5
CDR3: CASTRLRGDNQPQHF
DNA: TGTGCCAGCACCCGTTTACGCGGGGACAATCAGCCCCAGCATTTT

size: .
D: TRBD1
V: TRBV15
J: TRBJ1-3
CDR3: CATSRLQGRSGNTIYF
DNA: TGTGCCACCAGCAGGTTACAGGGGCGCTCTGGAAACACCATATATTTT

size: .
D: .
V: TRBV4-3
J: TRBJ1-1
CDR3: CASSQDGWSVNTEAFF
DNA: TGCGCCAGCAGCCAAGATGGTTGGTCGGTGAACACTGAAGCTTTCTTT

size: once
D: TRBD2
V: TRBV29-1
J: TRBJ2-7
CDR3: CSVTSGGTGEQYF
DNA: TGCAGCGTGACTAGCGGGGGAACGGGCGAGCAGTACTTC

size: .
D: TRBD2
V: TRBV23-1
J: TRBJ2-7
CDR3: CASSQPWLAGGPHYEQYF
DNA: TGCGCCAGCAGTCAACCGTGGCTAGCGGGAGGGCCTCACTACGAGCAGTACTTC

size: .
D: .
V: TRBV2
J: TRBJ1-5
CDR3: CASKRGSSNQPQHF
DNA: TGTGCCAGCAAGAGGGGGTCGAGCAATCAGCCCCAGCATTTT

size: .
D: .
V: TRBV3-1/TRBV3-2
J: TRBJ1-2
CDR3: CASSQRTGYDGYTF
DNA: TGTGCCAGCAGCCAGCGAACAGGGTACGATGGCTACACCTTC

size: .
D: TRBD1
V: TRBV6-5
J: TRBJ1-1
CDR3: CASRTTGEAFF
DNA: TGTGCCAGCAGGACGACAGGGGAAGCTTTCTTT

size: once
D: .
V: TRBV7-9
J: TRBJ2-1
CDR3: CASSLGGWNNEQFF
DNA: TGTGCCAGCAGCTTGGGGGGATGGAACAATGAGCAGTTCTTC

size: .
D: .
V: TRBV19
J: TRBJ1-5
CDR3: CASSTAAGSNQPQHF
DNA: TGTGCCAGTAGTACCGCGGCAGGGAGCAATCAGCCCCAGCATTTT

size: .
D: .
V: TRBV7-2
J: TRBJ1-1
CDR3: CASSLGGVNTEAFF
DNA: TGTGCCAGCAGCTTAGGCGGGGTGAACACTGAAGCTTTCTTT

size: .
D: TRBD2
V: TRBV30
J: TRBJ2-1
CDR3: CAWSSGTSSINEQFF
DNA: TGTGCCTGGAGTTCCGGGACTAGTTCGATCAATGAGCAGTTCTTC

size: .
D: .
V: TRBV6-2/TRBV6-3
J: TRBJ1-6
CDR3: CASSFGPSRDTNSPLHF
DNA: TGTGCCAGCAGTTTCGGGCCAAGCAGGGATACCAATTCACCCCTCCACTTT

size: .
D: .
V: TRBV10-3
J: TRBJ1-4
CDR3: CAISDQGNEKLFF
DNA: TGTGCCATCAGTGATCAGGGTAATGAAAAACTGTTTTTT

size: .
D: .
V: TRBV7-8
J: TRBJ1-3
CDR3: CASSLAESSGNTIYF
DNA: TGTGCCAGCAGCTTAGCCGAGAGCTCTGGAAACACCATATATTTT

size: .
D: TRBD2
V: TRBV5-1
J: TRBJ2-7
CDR3: CASSLGTISYEQYF
DNA: TGCGCCAGCAGCCTCGGGACTATTTCCTACGAGCAGTACTTC

size: .
D: TRBD1
V: TRBV24-1
J: TRBJ2-3
CDR3: CATSLQGANTDTQYF
DNA: TGTGCCACCAGTTTACAGGGGGCGAACACAGATACGCAGTATTTT

size: .
D: TRBD2
V: TRBV7-9
J: TRBJ2-3
CDR3: CASNRGGQYRTDTQYF
DNA: TGTGCCAGCAATCGGGGGGGCCAGTATAGGACAGATACGCAGTATTTT

size: .
D: .
V: TRBV11-2
J: TRBJ2-5
CDR3: CASSSPDWKETQYF
DNA: TGTGCCAGCAGCTCCCCGGACTGGAAAGAGACCCAGTACTTC

size: few
D: TRBD2
V: TRBV6-5
J: TRBJ2-7
CDR3: CASRAASGSGVQYF
DNA: TGTGCCAGCAGAGCGGCTAGCGGGAGCGGGGTGCAGTACTTC

size: .
D: TRBD1
V: TRBV10-2
J: TRBJ1-1
CDR3: CASRELGQGAAEAFF
DNA: TGCGCCAGCAGAGAGTTGGGACAGGGGGCTGCTGAAGCTTTCTTT

size: .
D: .
V: TRBV18
J: TRBJ1-5
CDR3: CASSPSQELSNQPQHF
DNA: TGTGCCAGCTCACCATCGCAGGAACTTAGCAATCAGCCCCAGCATTTT

size: .
D: TRBD2
V: TRBV9
J: TRBJ2-1
CDR3: CASSVASGLLYNEQFF
DNA: TGTGCCAGCAGCGTTGCTAGCGGGTTACTCTACAATGAGCAGTTCTTC

size: .
D: .
V: TRBV10-3
J: TRBJ1-1
CDR3: CAISSSGAGTEAFF
DNA: TGTGCCATCAGTAGCTCAGGGGCCGGCACTGAAGCTTTCTTT

size: .
D: .
V: TRBV11-2
J: TRBJ1-1
CDR3: CASRAGAVTEAFF
DNA: TGTGCCAGCAGGGCAGGGGCTGTCACTGAAGCTTTCTTT

size: .
D: .
V: TRBV7-9
J: TRBJ1-1
CDR3: CASTDSIVNTEAFF
DNA: TGTGCCAGCACCGACAGTATAGTGAACACTGAAGCTTTCTTT

size: few
D: TRBD1
V: TRBV19
J: TRBJ2-1
CDR3: CASSPGQGAYNEQFF
DNA: TGTGCCAGTAGTCCAGGACAGGGGGCTTACAATGAGCAGTTCTTC

size: few
D: .
V: TRBV10-3
J: TRBJ2-3
CDR3: CAISRTESTDTQYF
DNA: TGTGCCATCAGTAGGACAGAAAGCACAGATACGCAGTATTTT

size: few
D: .
V: TRBV29-1
J: TRBJ1-1
CDR3: CSVDSFEQQNTEAFF
DNA: TGCAGCGTTGATAGCTTTGAGCAGCAGAACACTGAAGCTTTCTTT

size: .
D: TRBD1
V: TRBV28
J: TRBJ1-5
CDR3: CASSLEGALRVQHF
DNA: TGTGCCAGCAGTTTAGAGGGGGCCCTCCGGGTACAGCATTTT

size: .
D: TRBD1
V: TRBV6-5
J: TRBJ1-3
CDR3: CASSYSRTGAGNTIYF
DNA: TGTGCCAGCAGTTACTCTAGGACAGGGGCTGGAAACACCATATATTTT

size: .
D: TRBD1
V: TRBV7-6
J: TRBJ1-3
CDR3: CASSSDRGIGNTIYF
DNA: TGTGCCAGCAGCTCCGACAGGGGGATAGGAAACACCATATATTTT

size: few
D: .
V: TRBV6-6
J: TRBJ2-6
CDR3: CASSYQGSGANVLTF
DNA: TGTGCCAGCAGTTACCAGGGGTCTGGGGCCAACGTCCTGACTTTC

size: .
D: TRBD2
V: TRBV14
J: TRBJ2-2
CDR3: CASSQDWGGTGELFF
DNA: TGTGCCAGCAGCCAAGATTGGGGGGGTACCGGGGAGCTGTTTTTT

size: .
D: TRBD1
V: TRBV9
J: TRBJ1-1
CDR3: CASSHRQGAGTEAFF
DNA: TGTGCCAGCAGCCATCGGCAGGGGGCAGGAACTGAAGCTTTCTTT

size: .
D: .
V: TRBV6-6
J: TRBJ1-2
CDR3: CASIETSAGFNYGYTF
DNA: TGTGCCAGCATCGAAACCTCAGCGGGATTTAACTATGGCTACACCTTC